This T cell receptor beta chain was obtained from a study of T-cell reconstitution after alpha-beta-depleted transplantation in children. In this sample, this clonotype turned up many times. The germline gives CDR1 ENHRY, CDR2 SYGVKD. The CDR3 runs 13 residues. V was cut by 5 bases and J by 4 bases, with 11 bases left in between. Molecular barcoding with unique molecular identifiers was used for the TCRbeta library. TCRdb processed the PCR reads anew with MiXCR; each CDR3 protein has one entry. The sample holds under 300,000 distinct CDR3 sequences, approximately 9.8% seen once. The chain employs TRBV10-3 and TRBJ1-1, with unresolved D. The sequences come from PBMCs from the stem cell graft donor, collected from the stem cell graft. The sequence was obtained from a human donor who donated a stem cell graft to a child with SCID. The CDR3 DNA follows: TGTGCCATCAGTCCACTCTCCAGCACTGAAGCTTTCTTT. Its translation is CAISPLSSTEAFF.